The 2 T cell receptor beta chains listed next were all sequenced from one sample in a study of metastatic and nonmetastatic thyroid tumors. Thyroid surgery took place with no prior treatment in any patient. Using MiXCR, TCRdb reanalyzed the PCR reads. The table lists tens of thousands of clones, roughly 20% of them singletons. The source material was blood. All receptors derive from a female donor with papillary thyroid cancer or a benign thyroid nodule (not recorded which). Some clones in this sample may be carry-over from other donors' samples.

By share, this clone ranks as medium-sized. The gene calls are TRBV6-4 and TRBJ1-5, with D tentatively TRBD1 (5 bases). The CDR3 runs to 14 residues. V was cut by 2 bases and J by 2 bases, with 7 bases left in between. Germline CDR1 and CDR2: MRHNA and SNTAGT. The CDR3 bases are TGTGCCAGCAGTGACGGGGGTGGCAATCAGCCCCAGCATTTT. Protein: CASSDGGGNQPQHF.

Judged by abundance, this clone is medium-sized. One end of the junction is discordant with germline, which a read error may explain. The chain carries TRBV30 and TRBJ1-3, with no clear D. The CDR3 loop spans 12 amino acids. Germline loops: CDR1 GTSNPN, CDR2 SVGIG (reference sequence). CDR3 residues: CAWKGQGGRRVF. The CDR3 DNA reads as TGTGCCTGGAAGGGTCAAGGAGGTAGAAGGGTTTTT.